This T cell receptor beta chain is from a study of blood T cell repertoires in COVID-19. CDR3 size: 14 residues. Germline loops: CDR1 MNHEY, CDR2 SVGAGI. V was shortened by 2 bases and J by 5 bases, with 9 bases between the two germline ends. In the original processing: Estimated nucleated cell counts came from reference gene primer amplification. The protocol was immunoSEQ multiplex PCR, while the TCRdb copy is restricted to in-frame clones and leaves out a portion. Clone size and the V and J calls come from that table; the DNA yielded D and trimming. The sample contains about 68,000 clones, around 85% of which appear only once.

The chain recombines TRBV6-5 with TRBJ2-2; D may be TRBD1 (5 bases). The sequenced material came from peripheral blood. The TCR was taken from a man aged 45-65 years with acute or convalescent COVID-19. The DNA of the CDR3 is TGTGCCAGCAGTTACCAGGGTCTGACCGGGGAGCTGTTTTTT. Protein: CASSYQGLTGELFF.